The 19 T cell receptor beta chains presented below share a single source sample, sequenced in a study of cytomegalovirus exposure and HLA in healthy donors (TCRdb year 2017). Libraries were constructed by the immunoSEQ multiplex PCR assay. TCRdb carries this immuneACCESS record with in-frame sequences only. Its versions omit some clonotypes, under half of them owing to an unresolved V gene in the studies checked, with the rest unexplained. The sample includes about 170,000 clones, with just under 90% observed a single time. Together, the top ten hold 4% to 4.5% of the sample. Material for sequencing was PBMCs. The source of these receptors is a man in his late teens or twenties in good health and CMV-seropositive.

The chain is built from TRBV7-9 and TRBJ2-1; TRBD2 is a possible D gene (7 bases). Germline CDR1 and CDR2: SEHNR and FQNEAQ (reference sequence). The CDR3 has 16 residues. The ends were cut back, 5 bases at V and 0 bases at J, with 14 bases in the middle. The CDR3, as DNA: TGTGCCAGCAGCCCCAAGGGGGGGAGCTCCTACAATGAGCAGTTCTTC. Protein: CASSPKGGSSYNEQFF.

The rearrangement links TRBV5-4 to TRBJ2-7; 12 bases align to TRBD2. The trim removed 2 bases at V and 1 base at J, leaving 1 base unmatched. Germline CDR1 reads SGHNT; CDR2 reads YYREEE (reference sequence). CDR3 length: 15 amino acids. In DNA, the CDR3 is TGTGCCAGCAGCTTCGGACTAGCGGGATCCTACGAGCAGTACTTC. Translating gives CASSFGLAGSYEQYF.

The chain has TRBV6-6 and TRBJ1-3, with TRBD1 matching over 8 bases. The CDR3 runs to 15 residues. The germline gives CDR1 MNHNY, CDR2 SVGAGI (reference sequence). With V trimmed by 5 bases and J by 0 bases, 3 bases remained unmatched. The CDR3 spells CASSRTGSSGNTIYF. The CDR3 DNA reads as TGTGCCAGCAGTAGGACAGGGAGCTCTGGAAACACCATATATTTT.

The CDR3 region has the DNA TGTGCCAGCAGTGGGCGGAGTAATGAAAAACTGTTTTTT. It codes for CASSGRSNEKLFF. The chain links TRBV2 to TRBJ1-4; D uncertain. Germline CDR1 is SNHLY and CDR2 is FYNNEI. The CDR3 runs 13 residues. V lost 4 bases and J lost 4, with 7 bases in between.

This clone appeared once. This rearrangement joins TRBV2 to TRBJ1-1; D gene unclear. The CDR3 is 13 residues long. V gave up 6 bases and J gave up 1 base, with 9 bases separating them. Germline lookup yields CDR1 SNHLY and CDR2 FYNNEI. DNA for the CDR3: TGTGCCAGCAGCTTTCCAGGGAACACTGAAGCTTTCTTT. It translates to CASSFPGNTEAFF. The entire variable domain, with the rest obtained from reference TRBV2 and TRBJ1-1, is as follows: EPEVTQTPSHQVTQMGQEVILRCVPISNHLYFYWYRQILGQKVEFLVSFYNNEISEKSEIFDDQFSVERPDGSNFTLKIRSTKLEDSAMYFCASSFPGNTEAFFGQGTRLTVV.

The gene calls are TRBV6-5 and TRBJ2-1; 10 bases fit TRBD1. There are 13 residues in the CDR3. Unmatched junction bases numbered 1, after V lost 2 bases and J lost 9 bases. The germline V gene encodes CDR1 MNHEY and CDR2 SVGAGI. The CDR3 spells CASSYRDRGEQFF. The CDR3 DNA reads TGTGCCAGCAGTTACCGGGACAGGGGTGAGCAGTTCTTC.

V is TRBV10-3 and J is TRBJ1-5; 7 nucleotides match TRBD1. The CDR3 is made up of 14 amino acids. Per germline, CDR1 ENHRY and CDR2 SYGVKD. The J segment lost 4 bases and the V segment lost 6 bases, leaving 6 bases of the junction unmatched. CDR3 protein: CAISRDSSNQPQHF. For the CDR3, the DNA is TGTGCCATCAGCCGGGACAGCTCAAATCAGCCCCAGCATTTT.

The chain combines TRBV7-3 with TRBJ2-3; 8 bases align to TRBD1. This CDR3 is 15 amino acids long. Germline values: CDR1 SGHTA, CDR2 FQGTGA. With V trimmed by 5 bases and J by 6 bases, 10 bases remained unmatched. CDR3 sequence: CASSLGQGILDTQYF. CDR3 sequence (DNA): TGTGCCAGCAGCCTCGGACAGGGTATACTTGATACGCAGTATTTT.

This clone was observed a single time. The rearrangement joins TRBV18 to TRBJ2-1; D ambiguous. V lost 6 bases and J lost 4, with 13 bases in between. CDR3 length: 14 amino acids. Germline CDR1 is KGHSH and CDR2 is LQKENI. CDR3 residues: CASSPVVGYNEQFF. The CDR3 DNA sequence: TGTGCCAGCTCGCCAGTCGTCGGGTACAATGAGCAGTTCTTC.

The rearrangement links TRBV28 to TRBJ1-4; perhaps TRBD1 as D (6 bases). V was clipped by 1 base and J by 4 bases, with 10 bases between them. CDR3 length equals 15 residues. CDR1 and CDR2 (germline): MDHEN, SYDVKM. The CDR3 bases are TGTGCCAGCAGTTTATCGGGGGGCAATAATGAAAAACTGTTTTTT. Translated, it gives CASSLSGGNNEKLFF.

Here the CDR3 DNA reads TGCGCCAGCAGCCAGACAGCGAATTCTAACTATGGCTACACCTTC. Translating it yields CASSQTANSNYGYTF. J is TRBJ1-2 and V is TRBV5-1; tentatively, D is TRBD1 (5 bases). V gave up 4 bases and J gave up 0 bases, with 13 bases separating them. Germline V CDR1 and CDR2: SGHRS, YFSETQ. CDR3 length equals 15 residues.

The chain uses TRBV2 and TRBJ2-7, with 7 bases that match TRBD2. With V trimmed by 4 bases and J by 1 base, 7 bases remained unmatched. In germline, CDR1 is SNHLY, CDR2 FYNNEI. CDR3 size: 15 residues. The CDR3 DNA reads TGTGCCAGCAGTGGGGTAAGCGGGGCTTCCTACGAGCAGTACTTC. Protein product: CASSGVSGASYEQYF.

The chain employs TRBV6-1 and TRBJ2-7; 9 bases align to TRBD1. This CDR3 is 15 amino acids long. CDR1 is MNHNS and CDR2 is SASEGT in the germline V gene. V shed 6 bases, J shed 2 bases, and the junction held 8 bases outside the gene matches. CDR3 nucleotides: TGTGCCAGCAGGCAGGCCGGGACAGGGCCCTACGAGCAGTACTTC. This gives the protein CASRQAGTGPYEQYF.

V usage is TRBV11-1 and J usage is TRBJ2-7; 11 positions agree with TRBD2. CDR1 and CDR2 (germline): SGHAT, FQDESV (reference sequence). This CDR3 is built from 18 residues. The ends lost 5 bases at V and 0 bases at J; junction bases unmatched: 12. Here the CDR3 DNA reads TGTGCCAGCAGCCTCGGACTAGCGGGCCCGATCCCCTCCTACGAGCAGTACTTC. It codes for CASSLGLAGPIPSYEQYF.

The chain combines TRBV4-1 with TRBJ2-3; 11 nucleotides agree with TRBD2. The germline V gene encodes CDR1 MGHRA and CDR2 YSYEKL. The CDR3 has 22 amino acids. V shed 4 bases and J 0 bases; nucleotides not matched to a gene: 21. The CDR3 reads CASSPFLRLAGRGGRSTDTQYF. CDR3 in DNA: TGCGCCAGCAGCCCCTTCCTTCGACTAGCGGGAAGGGGTGGCAGGAGCACAGATACGCAGTATTTT.

The chain carries TRBV11-3 and TRBJ2-1, with D tentatively TRBD2 (6 bases). CDR1 is SGHNT and CDR2 is YENEEA in the germline V gene. Between the trimmed V and J ends, which lost 5 bases and 6 bases, there was a span of 14 bases. The CDR3 covers 14 residues. The CDR3 nucleotides are TGTGCCAGCAGCGGGGGGATTTGGGGCAATGAGCAGTTCTTC. It translates to CASSGGIWGNEQFF.

The CDR3 DNA sequence: TGTGCCAGCAGTGAAGAAACGGGACTCTCCTACGAGCAGTACTTC. It is translated as CASSEETGLSYEQYF. This chain connects TRBV6-1 to TRBJ2-7; tentative D call: TRBD2 (6 bases). Trimming took 1 base from V and 0 from J, leaving 10 bases between them. From germline, CDR1 is MNHNS and CDR2 SASEGT. CDR3 length equals 15 residues.

The CDR3 nucleotides are TGTGCCAGTAACCCGACAGGGGGGAACTATGGCTACACCTTC. Amino acids: CASNPTGGNYGYTF. The V and J genes are TRBV19 and TRBJ1-2, with 9 bases aligning to TRBD1. This CDR3 is built from 14 residues. The V segment lost 7 bases and the J segment 2 bases; nucleotides outside the gene matches: 5. Germline loops: CDR1 LNHDA, CDR2 SQIVND (reference sequence).

V gene TRBV7-9 combines with J gene TRBJ2-1; 12 bases are shared with TRBD2. Germline trimming cut 5 bases from V and 2 bases from J; bases unmatched to any gene: 4. Germline CDR1 reads SEHNR; CDR2 reads FQNEAQ (reference sequence). This CDR3 comprises 16 residues. The CDR3, as DNA: TGTGCCAGCAGCGGACTAGCGGGGAGGGCCTACAATGAGCAGTTCTTC. Amino acid sequence: CASSGLAGRAYNEQFF.